The rows below give T cell receptor beta chains drawn from one sample of a study of response to subunit inactivated influenza vaccine. One entry per CDR3 protein results from TCRdb running MiXCR on the RT-PCR reads. This table has hundreds of thousands of distinct CDR3 sequences, 21% appearing once. The material was PBMCs from blood, obtained around 22 months after vaccination. The receptors derive from a man between 50 and 75 years old who received an inactivated influenza vaccine. CDR3s include the opening cysteine and the closing phenylalanine or tryptophan. Fields, in order: D gene, J gene, clone size, V gene, CDR3 protein, CDR3 DNA. A D gene is named only where the DNA matches it firmly. Only some rows state a clone size, as once, few, many or a class for expanded clones.

d_call: NA
j_call: TRBJ1-1
clone_size: NA
v_call: TRBV6-2/TRBV6-3
cdr3_aa: CASSVAGRNTEAFF
cdr3_nt: TGTGCCAGCAGTGTGGCAGGGCGGAACACTGAAGCTTTCTTT

d_call: TRBD1
j_call: TRBJ1-4
clone_size: NA
v_call: TRBV6-5
cdr3_aa: CASSYPPGQGSEYEKLFF
cdr3_nt: TGTGCCAGCAGTTACCCCCCGGGACAGGGAAGTGAATATGAAAAACTGTTTTTT

d_call: NA
j_call: TRBJ1-4
clone_size: NA
v_call: TRBV5-5
cdr3_aa: CASSLDTNEKLFF
cdr3_nt: TGTGCCAGCAGCTTGGACACTAATGAAAAACTGTTTTTT

d_call: TRBD1
j_call: TRBJ1-3
clone_size: few
v_call: TRBV20-1
cdr3_aa: CSARDWTGMTIYF
cdr3_nt: TGCAGTGCTAGAGATTGGACAGGGATGACCATATATTTT

d_call: NA
j_call: TRBJ1-1
clone_size: few
v_call: TRBV14
cdr3_aa: CASGGSRTEAFF
cdr3_nt: TGTGCCAGCGGGGGGTCTCGGACTGAAGCTTTCTTT

d_call: TRBD1
j_call: TRBJ1-1
clone_size: NA
v_call: TRBV9
cdr3_aa: CASSDPRQGTDTEAFF
cdr3_nt: TGTGCCAGCAGTGATCCCCGACAGGGTACGGACACTGAAGCTTTCTTT

d_call: NA
j_call: TRBJ2-4
clone_size: NA
v_call: TRBV25-1
cdr3_aa: CASTDFPGNIQYF
cdr3_nt: TGTGCCAGCACGGACTTTCCGGGGAACATTCAGTACTTC

d_call: NA
j_call: TRBJ1-5
clone_size: few
v_call: TRBV10-3
cdr3_aa: CAISEGQGTYQPQHF
cdr3_nt: TGTGCCATCAGTGAAGGCCAGGGGACCTATCAGCCCCAGCATTTT

d_call: TRBD2
j_call: TRBJ2-3
clone_size: NA
v_call: TRBV6-1
cdr3_aa: CASRRLAGRADTQYF
cdr3_nt: TGTGCCAGCCGCAGACTAGCGGGAAGGGCGGATACGCAGTATTTT

d_call: NA
j_call: TRBJ2-2
clone_size: NA
v_call: TRBV20-1
cdr3_aa: CSARGGTNGELFF
cdr3_nt: TGCAGTGCTAGAGGAGGGACAAACGGGGAGCTGTTTTTT

d_call: NA
j_call: TRBJ2-4
clone_size: NA
v_call: TRBV28
cdr3_aa: CASSLSRLGTNIQYF
cdr3_nt: TGTGCCAGCAGTTTGAGTCGGCTGGGAACGAACATTCAGTACTTC

d_call: NA
j_call: TRBJ2-6
clone_size: NA
v_call: TRBV4-1
cdr3_aa: CASSLTTAGLSTTSGANVLTF
cdr3_nt: TGCGCCAGCAGCCTTACTACCGCAGGGCTAAGCACCACCTCTGGGGCCAACGTCCTGACTTTC

d_call: TRBD1
j_call: TRBJ1-4
clone_size: many
v_call: TRBV9
cdr3_aa: CASSVLGQGGKLFF
cdr3_nt: TGTGCCAGCAGCGTTTTGGGACAGGGCGGAAAACTGTTTTTT

d_call: NA
j_call: TRBJ1-2
clone_size: few
v_call: TRBV4-1
cdr3_aa: CASSQNGGYGYTF
cdr3_nt: TGCGCCAGCAGCCAAAACGGCGGCTATGGCTACACCTTC

d_call: TRBD2
j_call: TRBJ2-3
clone_size: few
v_call: TRBV20-1
cdr3_aa: CSARDFLTSGSLDTQYF
cdr3_nt: TGCAGTGCTAGAGATTTTCTGACTAGCGGGAGTTTAGATACGCAGTATTTT

d_call: NA
j_call: TRBJ1-2
clone_size: NA
v_call: TRBV12-3/TRBV12-4
cdr3_aa: CASSPQHRAWGYTF
cdr3_nt: TGTGCCAGCAGTCCCCAGCACAGGGCATGGGGCTACACCTTC

d_call: NA
j_call: TRBJ2-1
clone_size: few
v_call: TRBV7-9
cdr3_aa: CASSRRRGSSYNEQFF
cdr3_nt: TGTGCCAGCAGCAGAAGACGGGGTAGCTCCTACAATGAGCAGTTCTTC

d_call: NA
j_call: TRBJ2-2
clone_size: few
v_call: TRBV15
cdr3_aa: CATSTRGAGELFF
cdr3_nt: TGTGCCACCAGCACCAGAGGTGCCGGGGAGCTGTTTTTT

d_call: NA
j_call: TRBJ2-7
clone_size: NA
v_call: TRBV28
cdr3_aa: CASSFRQGGVDEQYF
cdr3_nt: TGTGCCAGCAGTTTCCGACAGGGAGGCGTGGACGAGCAGTACTTC

d_call: NA
j_call: TRBJ2-2
clone_size: NA
v_call: TRBV20-1
cdr3_aa: CSAWTGNTGELFF
cdr3_nt: TGCAGTGCTTGGACCGGGAACACCGGGGAGCTGTTTTTT

d_call: NA
j_call: TRBJ1-5
clone_size: few
v_call: TRBV10-3
cdr3_aa: CAISESERPQHF
cdr3_nt: TGTGCCATCAGTGAGTCGGAGAGGCCCCAGCATTTT

d_call: NA
j_call: TRBJ1-1
clone_size: few
v_call: TRBV4-1
cdr3_aa: CASSQAISNTEAFF
cdr3_nt: TGCGCCAGCAGCCAAGCTATCTCGAACACTGAAGCTTTCTTT

d_call: NA
j_call: TRBJ2-7
clone_size: few
v_call: TRBV6-1
cdr3_aa: CASRDLQISYEQYF
cdr3_nt: TGTGCCAGCAGGGACCTACAGATCTCCTACGAGCAGTACTTC

d_call: NA
j_call: TRBJ1-1
clone_size: few
v_call: TRBV19
cdr3_aa: CASSSRKNTEAFF
cdr3_nt: TGTGCCAGTAGTAGTAGGAAGAACACTGAAGCTTTCTTT

d_call: NA
j_call: TRBJ1-6
clone_size: many
v_call: TRBV14
cdr3_aa: CASSQADRYRSPLHF
cdr3_nt: TGTGCCAGCAGCCAAGCGGACAGATATCGTTCACCCCTCCACTTT

d_call: NA
j_call: TRBJ2-3
clone_size: NA
v_call: TRBV28
cdr3_aa: CASSFILTDTQYF
cdr3_nt: TGTGCCAGCAGTTTTATCCTCACAGATACGCAGTATTTT

d_call: NA
j_call: TRBJ1-4
clone_size: NA
v_call: TRBV27
cdr3_aa: CASRNEKLFF
cdr3_nt: TGTGCCAGCCGCAATGAAAAACTGTTTTTT

d_call: TRBD2
j_call: TRBJ2-1
clone_size: NA
v_call: TRBV12-3/TRBV12-4
cdr3_aa: CASSLSDWRGGENEQFF
cdr3_nt: TGTGCCAGCAGTTTATCTGATTGGCGGGGGGGCGAAAATGAGCAGTTCTTC